The 19 T cell receptor beta chains below all came from one sample that was sequenced in a study of monozygotic twins with inflammatory bowel disease. TCRdb re-called the 5' RACE reads; every CDR3 protein appears as one record, without DNA. This repertoire includes some 150,000 distinct CDR3 sequences. The sequenced sample consisted of blood. The receptor set was obtained from a human donor with ulcerative colitis or Crohn's disease, or a healthy co-twin of an affected twin (not recorded which).

This rearrangement joins TRBV6-1 to TRBJ1-1. The germline V gene has CDR1 MNHNS and CDR2 SASEGT. The CDR3 contains 14 residues. Here the CDR3 reads CASSRDGRNTEAFF.

The chain uses TRBV7-6 and TRBJ2-3; the D call from TCRdb, TRBD2, cannot be confirmed without DNA. CDR3 length: 16 amino acids. Germline values: CDR1 SGHVS, CDR2 FNYEAQ. The CDR3 sequence: CASSRTSGSVTDTQYF.

The gene calls are TRBV12-3 or TRBV12-4 and TRBJ1-5. This CDR3 has 14 amino acids. The CDR3 here is CASSLGQGLQPQHF.

The rearrangement links TRBV20-1 to TRBJ2-2. CDR1 and CDR2 from the germline V gene are DFQATT and SNEGSKA (reference sequence). This CDR3 is built from 14 residues. The CDR3 sequence: CSANLDGSTGELFF.

The genes are TRBV5-1 and TRBJ1-1. Germline CDR1 reads SGHRS; CDR2 reads YFSETQ. This CDR3 comprises 14 residues. The CDR3 protein is CASSLTGGISEAFF.

V gene TRBV10-3 combines with J gene TRBJ2-3; TCRdb's D call of TRBD2 is untestable without DNA. Germline V lookup: CDR1 ENHRY, CDR2 SYGVKD. CDR3 length: 14 amino acids. The CDR3 here is CAISSSGSTDTQYF.

This chain uses TRBV6-1 with TRBJ1-2; TCRdb gives TRBD1 as the D gene, but with no DNA this cannot be confirmed. Germline V gene lookup returns CDR1 MNHNS and CDR2 SASEGT. The CDR3 is 15 amino acids. The CDR3: CASSAVRDTNYGYTF.

V and J are TRBV7-2 and TRBJ2-6; TCRdb gives TRBD1 as the D gene, but with no DNA this cannot be confirmed. Per the germline V gene, CDR1 is SGHTA and CDR2 is FQGNSA. CDR3 length: 13 residues. The CDR3 reads CASSLGPETVLTF.

The genes are TRBV7-3 and TRBJ2-7. Germline V gene sequence: CDR1 SGHTA, CDR2 FQGTGA. This CDR3 contains 13 residues. CDR3: CASSLFRGYEQYF.

This rearrangement joins TRBV12-3 or TRBV12-4 to TRBJ1-5. The CDR3 is 15 amino acids. CDR3 region: CASSLGRAANQPQHF.

This chain uses TRBV30 with TRBJ1-4; without DNA, the TCRdb call of TRBD1 cannot be checked. Per the germline V gene, CDR1 is GTSNPN and CDR2 is SVGIG (reference sequence). CDR3 length: 14 residues. The CDR3: CAWSVEGLNEKLFF.

This chain links TRBV15 with TRBJ2-2; TCRdb designates TRBD1, a call that cannot be tested without DNA. This CDR3 has 18 amino acids. Germline CDR1 reads LNHNV; CDR2 reads YYDKDF (reference sequence). The CDR3 loop is CATSREATVSFPPGELFF.

J is TRBJ1-2 and V is TRBV14. This CDR3 has 13 residues. Germline assignment: CDR1 SGHDN and CDR2 FVKESK. The CDR3 here is CASSQVGNYGYTF.

This sequence joins TRBV5-1 and TRBJ2-3; TCRdb calls TRBD2, which cannot be checked without DNA. CDR1 is SGHRS, CDR2 YFSETQ, per germline. The CDR3 contains 14 residues. This chain's CDR3 is CASRTSGYTDTQYF.

The chain is built from TRBV24-1 and TRBJ2-7; TCRdb's assignment of TRBD1 cannot be checked, as there is no DNA. This CDR3 has 14 residues. Germline-derived CDR1 and CDR2 are KGHDR and SFDVKD. This chain's CDR3 is CATSTGGVLYEQYF.

This chain connects TRBV27 to TRBJ2-1; TCRdb returns TRBD2, unconfirmable since there is no DNA. This CDR3 has 17 amino acids. Germline CDR1 is MNHEY and CDR2 is SMNVEV (reference sequence). This CDR3 is CASSPDSRTSNHNEQFF.

The gene calls are TRBV20-1 and TRBJ2-1; TCRdb gives TRBD2 as the D gene, but with no DNA this cannot be confirmed. CDR1 and CDR2 (germline): DFQATT, SNEGSKA (reference sequence). This CDR3 region has 15 residues. The CDR3 loop reads CSASSGSASYNEQFF.

V and J are TRBV18 and TRBJ2-1; with no DNA, the TCRdb D assignment of TRBD2 cannot be verified. The CDR3 extends over 15 amino acids. Germline assignment: CDR1 KGHSH and CDR2 LQKENI. The CDR3 is CASSATGLAGNEQFF.

This chain connects TRBV7-9 to TRBJ2-5; without DNA, the TCRdb call of TRBD1 cannot be checked. Germline V gene sequence: CDR1 SEHNR, CDR2 FQNEAQ (reference sequence). The CDR3 consists of 15 residues. The CDR3 is CASSPRRTAQETQYF. The full variable domain, its missing parts supplied by reference TRBV7-9 and TRBJ2-5, is DTGVSQNPRHKITKRGQNVTFRCDPISEHNRLYWYRQTLGQGPEFLTYFQNEAQLEKSRLLSDRFSAERPKGSFSTLEIQRTEQGDSAMYLCASSPRRTAQETQYFGPGTRLLVL.